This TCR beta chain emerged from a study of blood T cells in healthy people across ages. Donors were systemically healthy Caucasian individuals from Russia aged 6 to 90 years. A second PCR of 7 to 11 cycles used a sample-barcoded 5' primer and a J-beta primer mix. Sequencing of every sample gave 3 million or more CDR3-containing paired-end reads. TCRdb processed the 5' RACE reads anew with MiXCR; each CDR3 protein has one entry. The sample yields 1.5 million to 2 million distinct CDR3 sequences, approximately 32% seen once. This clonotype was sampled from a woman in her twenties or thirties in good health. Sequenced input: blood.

The CDR3 nucleotides are TGTGCCAGCAGTTACTCGGGACTGCACCAAGAGACCCAGTACTTC. It codes for CASSYSGLHQETQYF. The genes are TRBV6-2 or TRBV6-3 and TRBJ2-5; possible D gene TRBD2, 6 bases. V was trimmed by 0 bases and J by 0 bases, leaving 8 bases between them. The CDR3 runs 15 residues. Germline V lookup: CDR1 MNHEY, CDR2 SVGEGT.